This T cell receptor (beta chain) was observed in a study of cytomegalovirus exposure and HLA in healthy donors. At the level of the study: Membership in the Caucasian-associated ancestry cluster was found for around 81% of approximately 430 genotyped donors.

CDR3 length: 13 residues. With V trimmed by 6 bases and J by 5 bases, 4 bases remained unmatched. From germline, CDR1 is MNHEY and CDR2 SMNVEV (reference sequence). Study-level findings and limits: Previously analyzed data showed that most TCR beta V segments were productive at a frequency of about 90% or about 30%. Indistinguishable V segments, including TRBV6-2 and TRBV6-3, were excluded. An analysis was carried out later, and it reportedly showed fewer N-insertions in an Asian-associated ancestry cluster than the approximately 670-donor mean.

On this clone itself: Its antigen is unknown.

With 60 Vbeta and 13 Jbeta primers, the PCR was carried out. Some clones are missing from TCRdb's copy, which holds only in-frame ones; the method was immunoSEQ multiplex PCR. The sample lists approximately 140,000 clones, around 69% occurring once. This rearrangement joins TRBV27 to TRBJ2-7; 10 nucleotides align to TRBD1. The clonotype comes from a human donor in good health. What was sequenced was PBMCs. The CDR3 loop is CASRDRGGHEQYF. In nucleotides, the CDR3 is TGTGCCAGCAGGGACAGGGGGGGCCACGAGCAGTACTTC.